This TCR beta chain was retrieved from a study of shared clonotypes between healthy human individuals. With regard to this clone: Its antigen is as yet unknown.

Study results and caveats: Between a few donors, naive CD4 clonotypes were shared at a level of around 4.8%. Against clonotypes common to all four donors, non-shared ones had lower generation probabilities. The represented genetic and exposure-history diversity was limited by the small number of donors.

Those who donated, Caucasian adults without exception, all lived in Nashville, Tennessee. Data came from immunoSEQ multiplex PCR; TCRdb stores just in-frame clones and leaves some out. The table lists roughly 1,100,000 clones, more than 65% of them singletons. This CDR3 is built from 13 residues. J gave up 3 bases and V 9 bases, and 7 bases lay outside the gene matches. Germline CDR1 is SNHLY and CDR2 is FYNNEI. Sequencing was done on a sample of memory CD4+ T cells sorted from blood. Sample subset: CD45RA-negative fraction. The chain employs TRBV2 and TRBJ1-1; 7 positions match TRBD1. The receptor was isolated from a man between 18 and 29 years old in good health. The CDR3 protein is CARGTEAYTEAFF. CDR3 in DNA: TGTGCCAGGGGGACAGAAGCCTACACTGAAGCTTTCTTT. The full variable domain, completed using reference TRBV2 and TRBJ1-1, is EPEVTQTPSHQVTQMGQEVILRCVPISNHLYFYWYRQILGQKVEFLVSFYNNEISEKSEIFDDQFSVERPDGSNFTLKIRSTKLEDSAMYFCARGTEAYTEAFFGQGTRLTVV.